The 9 T cell receptor beta chains in this list originate from one sample, sequenced in a study of blood T cell repertoires in COVID-19 (dated by TCRdb to the early 2020s). Library method: the immunoSEQ multiplex PCR assay. TCRdb obtained this table from immuneACCESS and retained in-frame rearrangements with V and J assigned. These tables miss some clones; where compared with another copy, unresolved V genes account for less than half of the shortfall, and the remainder is unexplained. Recorded for this sample are over 150,000 clones; 85% to 95% of them occurred a single time. Approximately 0.5% of the sample is held by the ten biggest clonotypes. The sequenced sample was peripheral blood. These receptors all stem from a man in his fifties with acute or convalescent COVID-19.

This clone was counted between two and nine times. Other DNA variants within this sample encode the same CDR3. V is TRBV7-9 and J is TRBJ1-1; no firm D call. Germline CDR1 reads SEHNR; CDR2 reads FQNEAQ (reference sequence). This CDR3 has 12 amino acids. Trimming cost V 4 bases and J 5 bases, with 8 bases left between them. The CDR3 here is CASSSRGTEAFF. The CDR3 DNA is TGTGCCAGCAGCTCCCGGGGTACTGAAGCTTTCTTT.

The V gene is TRBV6-5, the J gene TRBJ2-7, with D perhaps TRBD2 (6 bases). CDR1 is MNHEY, CDR2 SVGAGI, per germline. This CDR3 has 15 residues. The CDR3 bases are TGTGCGCTCGGCCCAAGCGGACTACTCTCCTACGAGCAGTACTTC. Its protein product is CALGPSGLLSYEQYF.

This chain uses TRBV30 with TRBJ2-7; 9 bases fit TRBD2. V was clipped by 5 bases and J by 6 bases; unmatched bases: 8. Germline V CDR1 and CDR2: GTSNPN, SVGIG (reference sequence). CDR3 length equals 13 residues. The CDR3 bases are TGTGCCTGGTATGGCGGTAGCGGGAGCGAGCAGTACTTC. It yields the protein CAWYGGSGSEQYF. The whole variable domain, remainder taken from reference TRBV30 and TRBJ2-7, is SQTIHQWPATLVQPVGSPLSLECTVEGTSNPNLYWYRQAAGRGLQLLFYSVGIGQISSEVPQNLSASRPQDRQFILSSKKLLLSDSGFYLCAWYGGSGSEQYFGPGTRLTVT.

This sequence joins TRBV10-3 and TRBJ2-2; 8 nucleotides agree with TRBD1. V trimming: 6 bases; J trimming: 2 bases; junction bases outside the gene matches: 2. The CDR3 sequence is 14 residues long. Germline CDR1 and CDR2: ENHRY and SYGVKD. CDR3 sequence: CAISSGGNTGELFF. The CDR3 DNA follows: TGTGCCATCAGCTCAGGGGGCAACACCGGGGAGCTGTTTTTT.

The chain links TRBV3-1 (or the pseudogene TRBV3-2) to TRBJ1-1; TRBD1 agrees at 8 bases. Germline values: CDR1 LGHDT, CDR2 YNNKEL (reference sequence). Losses at the gene ends were 2 bases for V and 10 bases for J; bases not matched to a gene: 9. This CDR3 is 14 amino acids long. DNA of the CDR3: TGTGCCAGCAGCCAATTCGGACAGGGAGTTGGAGCTTTCTTT. Amino acid sequence: CASSQFGQGVGAFF.

A remark on this clone: A junction boundary mismatches the germline segment, possibly from a read error. The chain is built from TRBV7-2 and TRBJ2-5, with 8 bases matching TRBD2. CDR3 size: 14 residues. Germline V gene data show CDR1 as SGHTA and CDR2 as FQGNSA. The CDR3 DNA follows: TGTGCCAGCAGCATAGCGGGGAGGGGGGAGACCCAGTACTTC. It yields the protein CASSIAGRGETQYF.

The count of this clone is one. The rearrangement joins TRBV28 to TRBJ1-3; D gene unclear. Trimming cost V 8 bases and J 0 bases, with 11 bases left between them. CDR1 and CDR2 (germline): MDHEN, SYDVKM. This CDR3 contains 14 residues. CDR3 in amino acids: CASVGQRSGNTIYF. The CDR3, as DNA: TGTGCCAGCGTCGGCCAGCGCTCTGGAAACACCATATATTTT. The full variable domain, rest sourced from reference TRBV28 and TRBJ1-3, is DVKVTQSSRYLVKRTGEKVFLECVQDMDHENMFWYRQDPGLGLRLIYFSYDVKMKEKGDIPEGYSVSREKKERFSLILESASTNQTSMYLCASVGQRSGNTIYFGEGSWLTVV.

The gene calls are TRBV19 and TRBJ2-7, with TRBD2 matching 9 bases. The ends lost 6 bases at V and 6 bases at J; junction bases unmatched: 15. Germline V gene sequence: CDR1 LNHDA, CDR2 SQIVND (reference sequence). This CDR3 is built from 16 residues. The CDR3 loop reads CASSRASGALLGEQYV. DNA of the CDR3: TGTGCCAGTAGCCGGGCTAGCGGGGCCCTTCTCGGCGAGCAGTACGTC.

This clone came up once. The rearrangement joins TRBV28 to TRBJ2-2, with TRBD2 matching 7 bases. The CDR3 is 15 amino acids. The J segment lost 2 bases and the V segment lost 7 bases, leaving 7 bases of the junction unmatched. Germline V CDR1 and CDR2: MDHEN, SYDVKM. This CDR3 is CASTLGGTNTGELFF. The DNA for the CDR3 is TGTGCCAGCACCTTGGGGGGGACCAACACCGGGGAGCTGTTTTTT. Full variable domain (outside the CDR3, taken from reference TRBV28 and TRBJ2-2): DVKVTQSSRYLVKRTGEKVFLECVQDMDHENMFWYRQDPGLGLRLIYFSYDVKMKEKGDIPEGYSVSREKKERFSLILESASTNQTSMYLCASTLGGTNTGELFFGEGSRLTVL.